Listed below are T cell receptor beta chains from one sample, sequenced in a study of CD8 T cells in ankylosing spondylitis. Using its own MiXCR run on the 5' RACE reads, TCRdb lists one record per CDR3 protein. Found here are fewer than 400,000 distinct CDR3 sequences, 20% to 25% of them singletons; the top ten hold about a sixth. Sequences were obtained from blood, either unsorted or a sorted T cell fraction (not recorded which). Receptors were obtained from a male donor with ankylosing spondylitis. Both conserved end residues are part of each CDR3. Each record gives: V gene, J gene, D gene, clone size, CDR3 DNA, CDR3 protein. The D gene is left open where the match is weak. A clone size is listed for some rows: how often the clone was seen (once, few, many), or a class if it is expanded.

v_gene: TRBV14
j_gene: TRBJ1-4
d_gene: -
abundance: -
CDR3nt: TGTGCCAGCAGCCACCCAATGAGACCGGGCCAGTGGGGTGAAAAACTGTTTTTT
CDR3aa: CASSHPMRPGQWGEKLFF

v_gene: TRBV9
j_gene: TRBJ1-2
d_gene: TRBD1
abundance: -
CDR3nt: TGTGCCAGCAGCCCCGGACAGGCCCACTATGGCTACACCTTC
CDR3aa: CASSPGQAHYGYTF

v_gene: TRBV5-1
j_gene: TRBJ2-3
d_gene: -
abundance: -
CDR3nt: TGCGCCAGCAAGGGGTTCGCGTATAACACAGATACGCAGTATTTT
CDR3aa: CASKGFAYNTDTQYF

v_gene: TRBV29-1
j_gene: TRBJ2-2
d_gene: -
abundance: -
CDR3nt: TGCAGCGCCCTCCAACGGGGGACCGCCGGGGAGCTGTTTTTT
CDR3aa: CSALQRGTAGELFF

v_gene: TRBV29-1
j_gene: TRBJ1-2
d_gene: TRBD1
abundance: -
CDR3nt: TGCAGCGTGGGGTACACAGGGGGTGGCTACACCTTC
CDR3aa: CSVGYTGGGYTF

v_gene: TRBV20-1
j_gene: TRBJ1-2
d_gene: -
abundance: -
CDR3nt: TGCAGTGCTAGGGAAACAGCTAACTATGGCTACACCTTC
CDR3aa: CSARETANYGYTF

v_gene: TRBV10-3
j_gene: TRBJ2-4
d_gene: TRBD2
abundance: few
CDR3nt: TGTGCCATCAGTGTCCAGCGGGAGATGGGCATTCAGTACTTC
CDR3aa: CAISVQREMGIQYF

v_gene: TRBV20-1
j_gene: TRBJ1-5
d_gene: -
abundance: few
CDR3nt: TGCAGTGCTAGACCCACAGACAGGCTCATTAATCAGCCCCAGCATTTT
CDR3aa: CSARPTDRLINQPQHF

v_gene: TRBV20-1
j_gene: TRBJ2-3
d_gene: TRBD2
abundance: -
CDR3nt: TGCAGTGCTAATTCTCCGGGACTAGCGAATCCGTTGACAGATACGCAGTATTTT
CDR3aa: CSANSPGLANPLTDTQYF

v_gene: TRBV10-3
j_gene: TRBJ1-2
d_gene: -
abundance: -
CDR3nt: TGTGCCATCAGTGATGGCTACGGGGTATATGGCTACACCTTC
CDR3aa: CAISDGYGVYGYTF

v_gene: TRBV20-1
j_gene: TRBJ1-2
d_gene: -
abundance: few
CDR3nt: TGCAGTGCTAGAGGAAGGCCAGAACTTGATGTTTCCTTC
CDR3aa: CSARGRPELDVSF

v_gene: TRBV12-3/TRBV12-4
j_gene: TRBJ2-1
d_gene: TRBD2
abundance: few
CDR3nt: TGTGCCAGCAGTTTATTGGCGGGAGCAAACAGTGAGCAGTTCTTC
CDR3aa: CASSLLAGANSEQFF

v_gene: TRBV29-1
j_gene: TRBJ2-2
d_gene: TRBD2
abundance: few
CDR3nt: TGCAGCGTCTTAGCGGGAGGGCCAACCGGGGAGCTGTTTTTT
CDR3aa: CSVLAGGPTGELFF

v_gene: TRBV5-1
j_gene: TRBJ2-1
d_gene: TRBD1
abundance: -
CDR3nt: TGCGCCAGCAGCTCAGGGGGCGCGGACAATGAGCAGTTCTTC
CDR3aa: CASSSGGADNEQFF

v_gene: TRBV28
j_gene: TRBJ1-2
d_gene: -
abundance: -
CDR3nt: TGTGCCAGCACCCTAGGGACACCTAACTATGGCTACACCTTC
CDR3aa: CASTLGTPNYGYTF

v_gene: TRBV15
j_gene: TRBJ2-1
d_gene: TRBD1
abundance: few
CDR3nt: TGTGCCACCAGCACAGGGACAGGGGGGAGAAATGAGCAGTTCTTC
CDR3aa: CATSTGTGGRNEQFF

v_gene: TRBV6-1
j_gene: TRBJ2-3
d_gene: -
abundance: -
CDR3nt: TGTGCCAGCACCTCGGGGGACCTAAATACGCAGTATTTT
CDR3aa: CASTSGDLNTQYF

v_gene: TRBV11-2
j_gene: TRBJ1-3
d_gene: -
abundance: -
CDR3nt: TGTGCCAGCAGCTTATCCGGCAGGCAACCCGTGGGAGGAAACACCATATATTTT
CDR3aa: CASSLSGRQPVGGNTIYF

v_gene: TRBV24-1
j_gene: TRBJ1-1
d_gene: -
abundance: -
CDR3nt: TGTGCCACCTCTCGGGGGGCTAACACTGAAGCTTTCTTT
CDR3aa: CATSRGANTEAFF

v_gene: TRBV29-1
j_gene: TRBJ2-4
d_gene: TRBD2
abundance: -
CDR3nt: TGCAGCGTTGCCGGGGCGGGGGGAGAAAACATTCAGTACTTC
CDR3aa: CSVAGAGGENIQYF

v_gene: TRBV28
j_gene: TRBJ1-2
d_gene: -
abundance: -
CDR3nt: TGTGCCAGCAGCTCCCCGGGCGGCTATGGCTACACCTTC
CDR3aa: CASSSPGGYGYTF

v_gene: TRBV4-2
j_gene: TRBJ2-5
d_gene: -
abundance: few
CDR3nt: TGTGCCAGCAGCCAAGATGGTCACCAGAACCAAGAGACCCAGTACTTC
CDR3aa: CASSQDGHQNQETQYF

v_gene: TRBV7-2
j_gene: TRBJ1-1
d_gene: TRBD1
abundance: -
CDR3nt: TGTGCCAGCAGCCTGCGACAGGGGCTTCAAGCTTTCTTT
CDR3aa: CASSLRQGLQAFF

v_gene: TRBV28
j_gene: TRBJ2-5
d_gene: -
abundance: -
CDR3nt: TGTGCCAGCAACATACAAGAGACCCAGTACTTC
CDR3aa: CASNIQETQYF

v_gene: TRBV3-1
j_gene: TRBJ2-3
d_gene: -
abundance: -
CDR3nt: TGTGCCAGCAGCCAAGAAAGCGATATCGACACAGATACGCAGTATTTT
CDR3aa: CASSQESDIDTDTQYF

v_gene: TRBV6-1
j_gene: TRBJ2-2
d_gene: -
abundance: -
CDR3nt: TGTGCCAGCAGCGCCGGGACATCGAACACCGGGGAGCTGTTTTTT
CDR3aa: CASSAGTSNTGELFF

v_gene: TRBV18
j_gene: TRBJ2-7
d_gene: -
abundance: -
CDR3nt: TGTGCCAGCTCACAAGGGGGACTACGGACAGCTACTAGAGCCTACGAGCAGTACTTC
CDR3aa: CASSQGGLRTATRAYEQYF

v_gene: TRBV20-1
j_gene: TRBJ2-7
d_gene: -
abundance: -
CDR3nt: TGCAGTGCTAGAGATAGTGGGAGACAGCGCTCCTACGAGCAGTACTTC
CDR3aa: CSARDSGRQRSYEQYF

v_gene: TRBV20-1
j_gene: TRBJ1-5
d_gene: -
abundance: -
CDR3nt: TGCAGTGCCAAGGGGGAATATAGCAATCAGCCCCAGCATTTT
CDR3aa: CSAKGEYSNQPQHF

v_gene: TRBV7-3
j_gene: TRBJ2-5
d_gene: -
abundance: -
CDR3nt: TGTGCCAGCAGCTTAATTCCAAACTCGGAGACCCAGTACTTC
CDR3aa: CASSLIPNSETQYF

v_gene: TRBV24-1
j_gene: TRBJ2-3
d_gene: -
abundance: -
CDR3nt: TGTGCCACCAGTGACGCAGGGCAGAGCACAGATACGCAGTATTTT
CDR3aa: CATSDAGQSTDTQYF

v_gene: TRBV5-1
j_gene: TRBJ1-1
d_gene: -
abundance: -
CDR3nt: TGCGCCAGCAGCCCCACACATGGGGGAAGAATGAACACTGAAGCTTTCTTT
CDR3aa: CASSPTHGGRMNTEAFF

v_gene: TRBV3-1
j_gene: TRBJ2-1
d_gene: -
abundance: -
CDR3nt: TGTGCCAGCAGCCAAGAAATAGGTGGTAGCCGCAATGAGCAGTTCTTC
CDR3aa: CASSQEIGGSRNEQFF

v_gene: TRBV3-1
j_gene: TRBJ2-7
d_gene: -
abundance: few
CDR3nt: TGTGCCAGCAGCCAAGCGGACGGGCCCTACGAGCAGTACTTC
CDR3aa: CASSQADGPYEQYF

v_gene: TRBV20-1
j_gene: TRBJ1-2
d_gene: -
abundance: -
CDR3nt: TGCAGTGCTAGGTCCCGGTGGGGCTTCTATGGCTACACCTTC
CDR3aa: CSARSRWGFYGYTF

v_gene: TRBV5-1
j_gene: TRBJ2-3
d_gene: -
abundance: few
CDR3nt: TGCGCCAGCAGCTTGGACTCATTTTCTGCAGATACGCAGTATTTT
CDR3aa: CASSLDSFSADTQYF

v_gene: TRBV5-1
j_gene: TRBJ2-1
d_gene: -
abundance: -
CDR3nt: TGCGCCAGCAGCTTGGCCATGCGACAGGACGAGCAGTTCTTC
CDR3aa: CASSLAMRQDEQFF

v_gene: TRBV6-1
j_gene: TRBJ1-1
d_gene: TRBD1
abundance: many
CDR3nt: TGTGCCAGCCGGACAGGGAGGGATGCGAGGCGTGCTTTCTTT
CDR3aa: CASRTGRDARRAFF

v_gene: TRBV6-2/TRBV6-3
j_gene: TRBJ2-1
d_gene: TRBD2
abundance: few
CDR3nt: TGTGCCAGCAGTTACTCGAGGGGCGGGAGATCCTACAATGAGCAGTTCTTC
CDR3aa: CASSYSRGGRSYNEQFF

v_gene: TRBV27
j_gene: TRBJ2-5
d_gene: -
abundance: -
CDR3nt: TGTGCCAGCAGTTTAGAAGGATGGGAGACCCAGTACTTC
CDR3aa: CASSLEGWETQYF

v_gene: TRBV12-3/TRBV12-4
j_gene: TRBJ2-3
d_gene: TRBD2
abundance: few
CDR3nt: TGTGCCAGCACCCTTAGCGGGAGTAGAGTAGATACGCAGTATTTT
CDR3aa: CASTLSGSRVDTQYF

v_gene: TRBV21-1
j_gene: TRBJ2-5
d_gene: -
abundance: -
CDR3nt: TGTGCCAGCAAAAAAGGGACCGAAGGGGAGACCCAGTACTTC
CDR3aa: CASKKGTEGETQYF

v_gene: TRBV2
j_gene: TRBJ2-1
d_gene: -
abundance: -
CDR3nt: TGTGCCAGCAGTGAAATTGGTGGGGTAGGGTACAATGAGCAGTTCTTC
CDR3aa: CASSEIGGVGYNEQFF

v_gene: TRBV6-5
j_gene: TRBJ2-1
d_gene: TRBD2
abundance: -
CDR3nt: TGTGCCAGCAGTTACTCAGGGGGGTCGGAGCTAGCGGGAGACAATGAGCAGTTCTTC
CDR3aa: CASSYSGGSELAGDNEQFF

v_gene: TRBV12-3/TRBV12-4
j_gene: TRBJ1-1
d_gene: -
abundance: few
CDR3nt: TGTGCCAGCAGTTTAGCGCAATTGAACACTGAAGCTTTCTTT
CDR3aa: CASSLAQLNTEAFF

v_gene: TRBV9
j_gene: TRBJ2-1
d_gene: TRBD2
abundance: few
CDR3nt: TGTGCCAGCAGCGTAGGGGGACTAGCATATTACAATGAGCAGTTCTTC
CDR3aa: CASSVGGLAYYNEQFF

v_gene: TRBV18
j_gene: TRBJ2-2
d_gene: -
abundance: -
CDR3nt: TGTGCCAGTCCCGACAGGAACACCGGGGAGCTGTTTTTT
CDR3aa: CASPDRNTGELFF

v_gene: TRBV24-1
j_gene: TRBJ2-2
d_gene: -
abundance: -
CDR3nt: TGTGCCACCAGTGATTTGCTTGCCGGGGAGCTGTTTTTT
CDR3aa: CATSDLLAGELFF

v_gene: TRBV6-2/TRBV6-3
j_gene: TRBJ1-5
d_gene: -
abundance: -
CDR3nt: TGTGCCAGCAGGGAACTCAGGGGAAGGTGGCAGCCCCAGCATTTT
CDR3aa: CASRELRGRWQPQHF

v_gene: TRBV12-3/TRBV12-4
j_gene: TRBJ1-5
d_gene: -
abundance: many
CDR3nt: TGTGCCAGCAGTTTTCGCGGCCGAAATCAGCCCCAGCATTTT
CDR3aa: CASSFRGRNQPQHF

v_gene: TRBV7-9
j_gene: TRBJ2-7
d_gene: TRBD2
abundance: -
CDR3nt: TGTGCCAGCAGCCCTTTAGCGGGAATCTCCTACGAGCAGTACTTC
CDR3aa: CASSPLAGISYEQYF

v_gene: TRBV25-1
j_gene: TRBJ1-2
d_gene: -
abundance: few
CDR3nt: TGTGCCAGCTCCAACATGACCGTTTATGGCTACACCTTC
CDR3aa: CASSNMTVYGYTF

v_gene: TRBV10-3
j_gene: TRBJ2-7
d_gene: -
abundance: few
CDR3nt: TGTGCCATCAGTGAGACGGACGTGCACGAGCAGTACTTC
CDR3aa: CAISETDVHEQYF

v_gene: TRBV2
j_gene: TRBJ2-3
d_gene: TRBD2
abundance: -
CDR3nt: TGTGCCAGCACCCCTAGCGGGAGCTCAGATACGCAGTATTTT
CDR3aa: CASTPSGSSDTQYF

v_gene: TRBV20-1
j_gene: TRBJ1-4
d_gene: -
abundance: -
CDR3nt: TGCAGTGCTAGAGATAGAGTGGGACTGTTTTTT
CDR3aa: CSARDRVGLFF

v_gene: TRBV29-1
j_gene: TRBJ1-4
d_gene: TRBD1
abundance: few
CDR3nt: TGCAGCGTCGGGGACAGTTCCAATGAAAAACTGTTTTTT
CDR3aa: CSVGDSSNEKLFF

v_gene: TRBV5-1
j_gene: TRBJ2-7
d_gene: TRBD2
abundance: -
CDR3nt: TGCGCCAGCAGTGCGACTAGCGGGCCTTACGAGCAGTACTTC
CDR3aa: CASSATSGPYEQYF

v_gene: TRBV20-1
j_gene: TRBJ2-7
d_gene: TRBD1
abundance: few
CDR3nt: TGCAGTGCTAAGAGACAGGGGGTCCCCAGGGACGAGCAGTACTTC
CDR3aa: CSAKRQGVPRDEQYF

v_gene: TRBV6-1
j_gene: TRBJ2-5
d_gene: -
abundance: -
CDR3nt: TGTGCCAGCAGTAAGGGGGAGACTAGCCTGGCACTAGAGACCCAGTACTTC
CDR3aa: CASSKGETSLALETQYF